Below are 28 T cell receptor beta chains sequenced from a single sample in a study of cytomegalovirus exposure and HLA in healthy donors. Both 60 Vbeta primers and 13 Jbeta primers went into the PCR. Sequencing was performed with immunoSEQ multiplex PCR; in TCRdb, only in-frame clones are kept and a portion is missing. Among some 130,000 clones listed, about 70% were seen once. The source material was PBMCs. These receptors were collected from a male donor in good health and CMV-seronegative.

The chain uses TRBV27 and TRBJ1-3; 10 nucleotides match TRBD1. Germline-derived CDR1 and CDR2 are MNHEY and SMNVEV (reference sequence). The CDR3 is 19 amino acids. V trimming: 4 bases; J trimming: 4 bases; junction bases outside the gene matches: 16. This CDR3 is CASSSYPSGQGKAGNTIYF. DNA of the CDR3: TGTGCCAGCAGTTCCTACCCCTCGGGACAGGGGAAAGCCGGAAACACCATATATTTT.

The chain links TRBV5-6 to TRBJ1-1, with 8 bases matching TRBD1. The CDR3 has 16 residues. The V segment lost 4 bases and the J segment 0 bases; nucleotides outside the gene matches: 8. The V gene's germline CDR1 is SGHDT and CDR2 YYEEEE. The CDR3 sequence is CASSLPGQAMNTEAFF. For the CDR3, the DNA is TGTGCCAGCAGCCTTCCGGGACAGGCAATGAACACTGAAGCTTTCTTT.

The chain recombines TRBV7-2 with TRBJ1-5; D might be TRBD1 (6 bases). The V gene lost 5 bases and the J gene lost 0 bases, with 11 bases spanning the gap. The CDR3 loop spans 15 amino acids. The V gene's germline CDR1 is SGHTA and CDR2 FQGNSA. The CDR3 loop is CASSLGQYSNQPQHF. CDR3 DNA: TGTGCCAGCAGCCTTGGACAGTATAGCAATCAGCCCCAGCATTTT.

This chain joins TRBV7-9 and TRBJ1-6; possible D gene TRBD1, 6 bases. This CDR3 has 14 amino acids. CDR1 is SEHNR, CDR2 FQNEAQ, per germline (reference sequence). Trimming removed 2 bases from V and 7 bases from J, with 9 bases in between. CDR3 loop: CASSLRDKNSPLHF. The CDR3 nucleotides read TGTGCCAGCAGCTTACGGGACAAGAATTCACCCCTCCACTTT. The variable domain in full, completed from reference TRBV7-9 and TRBJ1-6, reads DTGVSQNPRHKITKRGQNVTFRCDPISEHNRLYWYRQTLGQGPEFLTYFQNEAQLEKSRLLSDRFSAERPKGSFSTLEIQRTEQGDSAMYLCASSLRDKNSPLHFGNGTRLTVT.

V gene TRBV6-6 combines with J gene TRBJ2-3; possible D gene TRBD2, 5 bases. Germline CDR1 and CDR2: MNHNY and SVGAGI (reference sequence). Trimming stripped 2 bases from V and 5 bases from J, with 11 bases between. The CDR3 extends over 14 amino acids. The CDR3 DNA reads TGTGCCAGCAGTTACAGGGAAGGAGGAGATACGCAGTATTTT. Its protein is CASSYREGGDTQYF.

The J gene is TRBJ1-1, the V gene TRBV5-6, with 7 nucleotides matching TRBD1. The CDR3 length is 17 residues. After removal of 3 bases from V and 0 bases from J, the junction contained 11 bases not matched to a gene. Germline V gene data show CDR1 as SGHDT and CDR2 as YYEEEE. CDR3 residues: CASSSTGPWGLNTEAFF. The DNA of the CDR3 is TGTGCCAGCAGCTCGACAGGGCCGTGGGGACTGAACACTGAAGCTTTCTTT.

The rearrangement uses TRBV19 and TRBJ2-1; 7 bases are a match to TRBD1. The CDR3 contains 15 residues. The V gene's germline CDR1 is LNHDA and CDR2 SQIVND (reference sequence). Trimming removed 7 bases from V and 0 bases from J; junction bases left unmatched: 6. In DNA form, the CDR3 reads TGTGCCAGTACCCAGGACAGGAGCTCCTACAATGAGCAGTTCTTC. Its translation: CASTQDRSSYNEQFF.

The chain links TRBV19 to TRBJ1-1, with D possibly TRBD1 on 6 matching bases. The CDR3 is made up of 15 amino acids. Trimming pared 5 bases from V and 2 bases from J, leaving 15 bases between. CDR1 is LNHDA and CDR2 is SQIVND in the germline V gene (reference sequence). The CDR3 region is CASSLTGISNTEAFF. The CDR3, as DNA: TGTGCCAGTAGTCTTACAGGGATTAGTAACACTGAAGCTTTCTTT.

The chain is built from TRBV28 and TRBJ1-2, with a tentative D call TRBD1 (6 bases). The CDR3 contains 12 residues. The germline V and J ends were trimmed by 6 bases and 8 bases, with 13 bases remaining between them. Germline V gene lookup returns CDR1 MDHEN and CDR2 SYDVKM. CDR3 protein: CASRTRQAGYTF. The CDR3 DNA reads as TGTGCCAGCAGGACAAGACAGGCGGGCTACACCTTC.

The V gene is TRBV14, the J gene TRBJ2-6; D may be TRBD1 (6 bases). Trimming removed 0 bases from V and 2 bases from J, with 14 bases in between. The CDR3 extends over 18 amino acids. The germline gives CDR1 SGHDN, CDR2 FVKESK. The CDR3 reads CASSQDRRSGAGANVLTF. The CDR3 DNA reads as TGTGCCAGCAGCCAAGATAGGAGGTCAGGGGCTGGGGCCAACGTCCTGACTTTC.

The chain has TRBV5-1 and TRBJ2-5; 8 nucleotides match TRBD2. The CDR3 runs to 16 residues. With V trimmed by 0 bases and J by 2 bases, 6 bases remained unmatched. Looked up from germline, CDR1 is SGHRS and CDR2 is YFSETQ. The CDR3 spells CASSLVLAGYQETQYF. In DNA, the CDR3 is TGCGCCAGCAGCTTGGTTCTAGCGGGCTATCAAGAGACCCAGTACTTC.

The rearrangement joins TRBV5-8 to TRBJ2-7; TRBD1 matches 9 bases. The J segment lost 5 bases and the V segment lost 6 bases, leaving 12 bases of the junction unmatched. CDR3 size: 15 residues. Germline CDR1 is SGHTS and CDR2 is YDEGEE. CDR3 sequence (DNA): TGTGCCAGCACCCCGACAGGGGGGTTTATACACGAGCAGTACTTC. It translates to CASTPTGGFIHEQYF.

The chain is built from TRBV6-5 and TRBJ2-7, with D maybe TRBD1 (6 bases). The V end was cut by 8 bases, the J end by 1 base, with 12 bases between. Germline loops: CDR1 MNHEY, CDR2 SVGAGI. This CDR3 is built from 13 residues. The CDR3 nucleotides are TGTGCCAGCTCCCATACAGGGTCCTACGAGCAGTACTTC. Residues: CASSHTGSYEQYF.

Points on this clone: The junction departs from germline at one end; a sequencing error may be responsible. This rearrangement joins TRBV11-2 to TRBJ2-7, with D possibly matching TRBD1 (7 bases). CDR3 size: 19 residues. Germline V gene lookup returns CDR1 SGHAT and CDR2 FQNNGV. The DNA for the CDR3 is TGTGCCAGCAGCTATAGACCATGGGACAGCAGGGGGGAAATCTACGATCAGTACTTC. Translated: CASSYRPWDSRGEIYDQYF.

In nucleotides, the CDR3 is TGTGCCAGCAGCGAGGGACTAGCGGGGCCTTACAATGAGCAGTTCTTC. Its translation is CASSEGLAGPYNEQFF. This rearrangement joins TRBV5-8 to TRBJ2-1; TRBD2 matches at 13 bases. CDR1 is SGHTS and CDR2 is YDEGEE in the germline V gene. J was trimmed by 4 bases and V by 4 bases; bases with no gene match: 5. The CDR3 loop spans 16 amino acids.

The gene calls are TRBV19 and TRBJ1-5; D is unresolved. This CDR3 has 13 amino acids. Germline CDR1 is LNHDA and CDR2 is SQIVND (reference sequence). CDR3 sequence: CASVGLWNQPQHF. CDR3 sequence (DNA): TGTGCTTCCGTTGGACTCTGGAATCAGCCCCAGCATTTT.

The chain links TRBV6-1 to TRBJ2-1; D perhaps matches TRBD2 (7 bases). V lost 6 bases and J 9 bases, leaving 9 bases between the germline ends. The CDR3 contains 11 residues. Germline V gene sequence: CDR1 MNHNS, CDR2 SASEGT. DNA for the CDR3: TGTGCCAGCAGGAGGGGGGGTGAGCAGTTCTTC. Translated: CASRRGGEQFF.

V and J are TRBV11-2 and TRBJ2-3; the match to TRBD2 covers 9 bases. This CDR3 spans 16 amino acids. V gave up 4 bases and J gave up 10 bases; unmatched junction bases: 15. CDR1 SGHAT and CDR2 FQNNGV come from the germline V gene. CDR3 bases: TGTGCCAGCAGCTCTCCGGGACAGAGGACTAGCGACTCGCAGTATTTT. Its protein product is CASSSPGQRTSDSQYF.

This clone has only a few counts. The chain combines TRBV4-3 with TRBJ2-7; D is ambiguous. Deletions cut 0 bases from V and 5 bases from J, with 8 bases between. The length of the CDR3 is 13 residues. Germline CDR1 LGHNA, CDR2 YSLEER. This chain's CDR3 is CASSQDRGNEQYF. CDR3 nucleotide sequence: TGCGCCAGCAGCCAAGATCGCGGCAACGAGCAGTACTTC.

The rearrangement joins TRBV28 to TRBJ1-1, with D possibly TRBD1 on 5 matching bases. The CDR3 consists of 15 residues. From germline, CDR1 is MDHEN and CDR2 SYDVKM. Trimming pared 8 bases from V and 3 bases from J, leaving 19 bases between. CDR3 in amino acids: CASSQLSGRDTEAFF. The CDR3 nucleotides read TGTGCCAGCTCTCAGTTATCAGGGAGGGACACTGAAGCTTTCTTT.

The V call is TRBV7-8, the J call TRBJ2-7, with D possibly matching TRBD2 (5 bases). CDR3 length: 16 residues. V shed 2 bases and J shed 6 bases, with 20 bases lying between them. Germline CDR1 and CDR2: SGHVS and FQNEAQ. CDR3 protein: CASSLKGGQPFTEQYF. The CDR3 bases are TGTGCCAGCAGCTTAAAGGGCGGGCAGCCGTTTACCGAGCAGTACTTC.

The chain couples TRBV19 to TRBJ2-1, with 9 bases lining up with TRBD1. The CDR3 length is 15 residues. Germline CDR1 and CDR2: LNHDA and SQIVND (reference sequence). Unmatched junction bases numbered 4, after V lost 5 bases and J lost 2 bases. The CDR3 loop reads CASSVDRGAYNEQFF. CDR3 DNA: TGTGCCAGTAGTGTGGACAGGGGCGCCTACAATGAGCAGTTCTTC.

This sequence joins TRBV11-1 and TRBJ2-3; weak D call: TRBD2 (6 bases). The CDR3 totals 15 residues. With 5 bases removed from V and 6 bases from J, the gap between germline ends came to 18 bases. Germline loops: CDR1 SGHAT, CDR2 FQDESV (reference sequence). The CDR3 loop is CASSPEGTAGDTQYF. The DNA of the CDR3 is TGTGCCAGCAGCCCCGAGGGGACTGCAGGCGATACGCAGTATTTT.

The rearrangement uses TRBV6-5 and TRBJ2-1; perhaps TRBD1 as D (6 bases). With 3 bases removed from V and 0 bases from J, the gap between germline ends came to 12 bases. CDR3 length: 16 residues. CDR1 MNHEY and CDR2 SVGAGI come from the germline V gene. The DNA of the CDR3 is TGTGCCAGCAGTTATTCTGACAGGAGCTCCTACAATGAGCAGTTCTTC. The encoded protein is CASSYSDRSSYNEQFF.

The chain is built from TRBV5-4 and TRBJ2-7, with 9 bases fitting TRBD2. This CDR3 is 14 amino acids long. V lost 4 bases and J lost 3; bases outside the gene matches: 5. The germline V gene encodes CDR1 SGHNT and CDR2 YYREEE (reference sequence). As DNA, the CDR3 is TGTGCCAGCAGCACTGCGGGGGGGTACTACGAGCAGTACTTC. This translates into CASSTAGGYYEQYF. The full variable domain, in which reference TRBV5-4 and TRBJ2-7 provide the parts outside the CDR3, is ETGVTQSPTHLIKTRGQQVTLRCSSQSGHNTVSWYQQALGQGPQFIFQYYREEENGRGNFPPRFSGLQFPNYSSELNVNALELDDSALYLCASSTAGGYYEQYFGPGTRLTVT.

This chain links TRBV4-3 with TRBJ2-7; 7 nucleotides agree with TRBD2. J gave up 0 bases and V 0 bases, and 5 bases lay outside the gene matches. Germline CDR1 reads LGHNA; CDR2 reads YSLEER. This CDR3 has 16 amino acids. CDR3 DNA sequence: TGCGCCAGCAGCCAAGATGGGCTAGCGGCCTCCTACGAGCAGTACTTC. It codes for CASSQDGLAASYEQYF.

This clone occurred once. The chain employs TRBV5-5 and TRBJ2-1, with TRBD2 identical over 10 bases. The CDR3 consists of 19 residues. V lost 5 bases, J lost 2 bases, and 16 bases stayed unmatched. Germline assignment: CDR1 SGHKS and CDR2 YYEKEE (reference sequence). CDR3 sequence: CASRPGRASGGPAYNEQFF. Written as DNA, the CDR3 is TGTGCCAGCAGGCCCGGGAGGGCTAGCGGGGGCCCCGCCTACAATGAGCAGTTCTTC.

This rearrangement joins TRBV5-4 to TRBJ1-2; a possible D gene is TRBD1 (5 bases). Germline values: CDR1 SGHNT, CDR2 YYREEE (reference sequence). The V end lost 0 bases, the J end lost 7 bases, and 22 bases lay between the germline ends. The CDR3 has 17 amino acids. Here the CDR3 DNA reads TGTGCCAGCAGCTTGGGTTGGGGGGATCCGCGCAGTGGTGGCTACACCTTC. The encoded protein is CASSLGWGDPRSGGYTF.